This T cell receptor (beta chain) is from a study of post-analysis software for immune sequencing data. Study-wide points: Significantly lower normalized Chao1 diversity was found in patients with multiple sclerosis relative to controls. With F measure, samples from one preparation batch clustered together strongly. In patients, about five TRBV segments were more frequent than in controls, with TRBV5-6, TRBV5-1 and TRBV20-1 among them.

As for this clonotype: Its antigen is as yet unknown. At one end the junction does not follow the germline gene, possibly because of a read error.

TCR beta libraries were prepared from cDNA with unique molecular identifiers. TCRdb re-called the PCR reads with MiXCR, one entry per CDR3 protein. The top ten clones hold roughly 5.2% of a sample with around 770,000 distinct CDR3 sequences, about 45% of them seen once. The V gene's germline CDR1 is DFQATT and CDR2 SNEGSKA (reference sequence). This CDR3 contains 13 residues. Sequencing input: blood. This sequence was found in a girl aged 10 to 17 with multiple sclerosis. V gene TRBV20-1 combines with J gene TRBJ2-5; TRBD2 matches at 8 bases. The J call is doubtful: the DNA matches TRBJ2-7 better. In nucleotides, the CDR3 is TGCAGTGCTAGGCGGGAGGACTCCTGCGAGCAGTACTTC. It translates to CSARREDSCEQYF.